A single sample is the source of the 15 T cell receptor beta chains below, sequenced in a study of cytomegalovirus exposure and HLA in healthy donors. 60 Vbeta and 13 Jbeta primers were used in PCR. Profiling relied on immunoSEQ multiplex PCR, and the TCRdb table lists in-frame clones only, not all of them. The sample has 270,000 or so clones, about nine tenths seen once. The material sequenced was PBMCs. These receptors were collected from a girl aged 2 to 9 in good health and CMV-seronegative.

The CDR3 nucleotides read TGCAGCGTTGAAGATCTGTGGGGGCATCGAGATACGCAGTATTTT. Translation: CSVEDLWGHRDTQYF. The rearrangement uses TRBV29-1 and TRBJ2-3; D might be TRBD1 (6 bases). Trimming took off 0 bases at V and 5 bases at J, with 15 bases between the two ends. The CDR3 loop spans 15 amino acids. Per the germline V gene, CDR1 is SQVTM and CDR2 is ANQGSEA.

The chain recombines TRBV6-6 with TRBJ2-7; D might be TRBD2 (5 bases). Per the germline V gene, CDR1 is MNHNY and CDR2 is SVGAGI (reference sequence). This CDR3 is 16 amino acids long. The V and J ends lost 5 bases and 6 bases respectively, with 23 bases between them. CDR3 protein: CASSGLTFGGLIEQYF. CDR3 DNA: TGTGCCAGCAGTGGACTTACTTTCGGTGGGCTGATCGAGCAGTACTTC.

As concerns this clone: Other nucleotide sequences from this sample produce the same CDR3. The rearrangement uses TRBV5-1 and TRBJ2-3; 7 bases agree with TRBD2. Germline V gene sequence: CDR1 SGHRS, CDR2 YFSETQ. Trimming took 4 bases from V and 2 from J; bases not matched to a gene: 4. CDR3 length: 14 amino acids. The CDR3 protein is CASSASGVTDTQYF. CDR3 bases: TGCGCCAGCAGCGCTAGCGGAGTCACAGATACGCAGTATTTT.

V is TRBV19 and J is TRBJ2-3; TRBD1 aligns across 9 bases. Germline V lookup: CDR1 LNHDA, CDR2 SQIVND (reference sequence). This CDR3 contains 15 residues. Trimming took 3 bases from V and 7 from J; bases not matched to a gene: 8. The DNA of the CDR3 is TGTGCCAGTAGTATTGGGGGGACAGGGCGAAATACGCAGTATTTT. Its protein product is CASSIGGTGRNTQYF.

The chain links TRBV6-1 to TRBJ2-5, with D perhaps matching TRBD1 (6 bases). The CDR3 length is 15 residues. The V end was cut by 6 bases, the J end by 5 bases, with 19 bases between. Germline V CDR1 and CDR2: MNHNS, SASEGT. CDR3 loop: CASRGAGGPVETQYF. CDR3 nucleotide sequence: TGTGCCAGCAGGGGGGCAGGAGGCCCTGTTGAGACCCAGTACTTC.

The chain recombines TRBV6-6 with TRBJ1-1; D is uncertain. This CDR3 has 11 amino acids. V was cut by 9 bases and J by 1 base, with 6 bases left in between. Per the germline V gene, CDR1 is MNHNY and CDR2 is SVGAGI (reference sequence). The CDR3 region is CASLRNTEAFF. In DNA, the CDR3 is TGTGCCAGTTTGAGGAACACTGAAGCTTTCTTT.

CDR3 region: CASSVGSGARETQYF. In nucleotides, the CDR3 is TGTGCCAGCAGCGTCGGTAGCGGGGCCCGAGAGACCCAGTACTTC. V usage is TRBV9 and J usage is TRBJ2-5, with TRBD2 identical over 8 bases. Germline V gene data show CDR1 as SGDLS and CDR2 as YYNGEE. The CDR3 runs 15 residues. Germline trimming cut 2 bases from V and 4 bases from J; bases unmatched to any gene: 7.

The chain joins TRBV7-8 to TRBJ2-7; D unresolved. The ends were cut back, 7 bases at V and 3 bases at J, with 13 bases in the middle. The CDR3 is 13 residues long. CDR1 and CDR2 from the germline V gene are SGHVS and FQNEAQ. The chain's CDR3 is CASTQTLFYEQYF. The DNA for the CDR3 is TGTGCCAGCACCCAGACACTCTTCTACGAGCAGTACTTC. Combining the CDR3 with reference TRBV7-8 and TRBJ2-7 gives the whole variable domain GAGVSQSPRYKVAKRGQDVALRCDPISGHVSLFWYQQALGQGPEFLTYFQNEAQLDKSGLPSDRFFAERPEGSVSTLKIQRTQQEDSAVYLCASTQTLFYEQYFGPGTRLTVT.

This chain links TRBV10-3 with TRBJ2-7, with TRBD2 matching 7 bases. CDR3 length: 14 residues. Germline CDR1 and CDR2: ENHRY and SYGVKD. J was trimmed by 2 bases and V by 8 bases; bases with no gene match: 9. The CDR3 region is CAIHSQREPYEQYF. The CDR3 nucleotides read TGTGCCATCCACTCCCAGCGGGAACCCTACGAGCAGTACTTC.

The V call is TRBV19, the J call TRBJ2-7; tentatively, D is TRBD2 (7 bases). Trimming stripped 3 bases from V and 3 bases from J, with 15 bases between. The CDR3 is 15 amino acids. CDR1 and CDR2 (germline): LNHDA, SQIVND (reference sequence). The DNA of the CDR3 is TGTGCCAGTAGTATTGGGGGAGGGGGAGACTACGAGCAGTACTTC. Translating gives CASSIGGGGDYEQYF.

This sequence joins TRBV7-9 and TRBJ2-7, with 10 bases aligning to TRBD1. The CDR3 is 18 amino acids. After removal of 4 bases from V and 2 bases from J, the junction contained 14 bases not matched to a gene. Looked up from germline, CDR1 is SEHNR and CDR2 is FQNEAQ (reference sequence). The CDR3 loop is CASSYSGTGVPLPYEQYF. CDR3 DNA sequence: TGTGCCAGCAGCTACTCCGGGACAGGGGTCCCCCTCCCCTACGAGCAGTACTTC.

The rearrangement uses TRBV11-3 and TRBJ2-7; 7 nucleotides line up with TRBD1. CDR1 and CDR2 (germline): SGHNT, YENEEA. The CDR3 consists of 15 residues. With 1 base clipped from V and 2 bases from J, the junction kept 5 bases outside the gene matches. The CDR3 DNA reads TGTGCCAGCAGCTTAGGGGACAGCTTGCCCTACGAGCAGTACTTC. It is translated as CASSLGDSLPYEQYF.

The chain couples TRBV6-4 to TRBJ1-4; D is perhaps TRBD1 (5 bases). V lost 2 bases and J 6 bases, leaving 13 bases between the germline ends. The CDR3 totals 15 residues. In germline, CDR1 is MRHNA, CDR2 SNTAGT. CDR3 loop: CASSDHRLSDEKLFF. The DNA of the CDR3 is TGTGCCAGCAGTGACCACAGGTTGTCGGATGAAAAACTGTTTTTT.

In DNA form, the CDR3 reads TGTGCCAGCAGTTTGGCCGAATATAATTCACCCCTCCACTTT. It is translated as CASSLAEYNSPLHF. J is TRBJ1-6 and V is TRBV27, with no clear D. CDR1 and CDR2 (germline): MNHEY, SMNVEV (reference sequence). CDR3 length: 14 amino acids. Trimming took off 3 bases at V and 4 bases at J, with 7 bases between the two ends.

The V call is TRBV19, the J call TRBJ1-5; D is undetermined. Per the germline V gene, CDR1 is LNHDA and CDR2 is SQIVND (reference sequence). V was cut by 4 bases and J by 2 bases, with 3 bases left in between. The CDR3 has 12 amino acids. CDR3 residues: CASSTGNQPQHF. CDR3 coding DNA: TGTGCCAGTAGTACGGGCAATCAGCCCCAGCATTTT. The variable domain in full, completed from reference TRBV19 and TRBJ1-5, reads DGGITQSPKYLFRKEGQNVTLSCEQNLNHDAMYWYRQDPGQGLRLIYYSQIVNDFQKGDIAEGYSVSREKKESFPLTVTSAQKNPTAFYLCASSTGNQPQHFGDGTRLSIL.